This T cell receptor (beta chain) is drawn from a study of identical twins. Study findings and constraints: Insertion counts were lower in abundant cord blood beta clonotypes, a trend that memory repertoires did not show.

Turning to this clonotype: The antigen is unknown.

Germline V gene lookup returns CDR1 LNHDA and CDR2 SQIVND (reference sequence). Between the trimmed V and J ends, which lost 8 bases and 0 bases, there was a span of 16 bases. The CDR3 covers 15 residues. TCRdb fed the 5' RACE reads into MiXCR, producing one record per CDR3 protein. This table holds over 200,000 distinct CDR3 sequences, about 6.7% found once. Another study also made use of these data, one on T cells expressing NK-cell markers. That study adds: Alpha-beta TCR T cells were the sole sorting target in several experiments, owing to an anti-gamma-delta TCR antibody. In a few donors, dominant clonotypes made up about 25-65% of CD3+CD56-NKG2C+ cells. Uncertainty persisted over the HCMV specificity of expanded NKG2C+ T cell clones.

Material for sequencing was CD8+ T cells sorted from blood. V and J are TRBV19 and TRBJ1-1, with D possibly matching TRBD1 (5 bases). This clonotype was obtained from a woman younger than 30 in good health. The CDR3 nucleotides are TGTGCCAGTTGTTGGGGGAGCCTGGTGAACACTGAAGCTTTCTTT. It encodes CASCWGSLVNTEAFF.